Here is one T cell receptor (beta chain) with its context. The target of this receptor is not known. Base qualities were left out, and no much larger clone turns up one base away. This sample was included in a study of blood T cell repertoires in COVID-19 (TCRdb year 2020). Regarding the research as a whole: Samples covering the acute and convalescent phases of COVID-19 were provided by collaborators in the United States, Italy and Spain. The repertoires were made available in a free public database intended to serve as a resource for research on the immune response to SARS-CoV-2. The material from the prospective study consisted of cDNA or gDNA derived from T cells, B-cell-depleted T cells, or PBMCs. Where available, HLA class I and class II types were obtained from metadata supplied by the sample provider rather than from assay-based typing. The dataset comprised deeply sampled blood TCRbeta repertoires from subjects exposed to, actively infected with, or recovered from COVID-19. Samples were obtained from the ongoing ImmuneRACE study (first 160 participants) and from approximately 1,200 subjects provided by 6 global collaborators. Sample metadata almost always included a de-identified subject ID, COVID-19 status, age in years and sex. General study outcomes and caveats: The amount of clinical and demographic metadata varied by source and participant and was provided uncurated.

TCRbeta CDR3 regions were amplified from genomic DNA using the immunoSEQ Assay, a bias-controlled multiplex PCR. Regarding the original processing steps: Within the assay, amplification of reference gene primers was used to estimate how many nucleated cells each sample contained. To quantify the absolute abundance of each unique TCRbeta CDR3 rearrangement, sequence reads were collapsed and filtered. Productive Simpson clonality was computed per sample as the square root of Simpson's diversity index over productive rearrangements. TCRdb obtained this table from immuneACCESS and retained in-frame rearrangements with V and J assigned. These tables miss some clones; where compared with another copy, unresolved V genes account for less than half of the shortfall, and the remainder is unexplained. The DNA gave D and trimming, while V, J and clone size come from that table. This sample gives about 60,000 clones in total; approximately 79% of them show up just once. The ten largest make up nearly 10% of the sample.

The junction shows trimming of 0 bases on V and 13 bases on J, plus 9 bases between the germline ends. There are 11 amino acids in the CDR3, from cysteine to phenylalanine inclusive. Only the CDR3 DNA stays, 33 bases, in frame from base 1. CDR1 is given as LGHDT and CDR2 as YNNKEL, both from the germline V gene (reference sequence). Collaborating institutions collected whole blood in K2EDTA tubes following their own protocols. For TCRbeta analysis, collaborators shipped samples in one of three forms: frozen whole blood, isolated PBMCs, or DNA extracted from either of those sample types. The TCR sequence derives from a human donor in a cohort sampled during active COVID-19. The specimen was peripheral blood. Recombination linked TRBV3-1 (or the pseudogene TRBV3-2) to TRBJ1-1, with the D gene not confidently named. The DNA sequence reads TGTGCCAGCAGCCAAGATAGTCCTCTTTTCTTT. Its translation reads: CASSQDSPLFF.